Shown below are 18 T cell receptor beta chains from a single sample sequenced in a study of cytomegalovirus exposure and HLA in healthy donors. PCR used 60 Vbeta primers and 13 Jbeta primers. Sequencing used immunoSEQ multiplex PCR; TCRdb keeps in-frame clones, though not all of them. Found here are 150,000 to 200,000 clones, roughly 77% of them singletons; the top ten hold around 2%. The specimen was PBMCs. These receptors all stem from a man aged 50 or older in good health and CMV-seropositive.

The V and J genes are TRBV11-2 and TRBJ1-1; D unresolved. The CDR3 contains 14 residues. The V end lost 3 bases, the J end lost 0 bases, and 8 bases lay between the germline ends. Germline V lookup: CDR1 SGHAT, CDR2 FQNNGV. The CDR3 region has the DNA TGTGCCAGCAGCTTGACACAATTGAACACTGAAGCTTTCTTT. Its translation is CASSLTQLNTEAFF.

V is TRBV2 and J is TRBJ2-1; TRBD1 might be the D (7 bases). Germline CDR1 reads SNHLY; CDR2 reads FYNNEI. V lost 6 bases to trimming and J lost 6 bases, with 18 bases between them. This CDR3 spans 15 amino acids. CDR3 nucleotides: TGTGCCAGCAGACTCGGGGGACAGCTTACCAATGAGCAGTTCTTC. Its translation is CASRLGGQLTNEQFF.

The chain joins TRBV4-2 to TRBJ1-6; D gene unclear. The germline V gene has CDR1 LGHNA and CDR2 YNFKEQ. The CDR3 is made up of 15 amino acids. Trimming cost V 5 bases and J 8 bases, with 16 bases left between them. CDR3 nucleotides: TGTGCCAGCAGCTCCCGGGATGATCGGGATTCACCCCTCCACTTT. Translation gives CASSSRDDRDSPLHF.

The V call is TRBV19, the J call TRBJ2-5; 11 bases are a match to TRBD2. The germline V gene encodes CDR1 LNHDA and CDR2 SQIVND (reference sequence). CDR3 size: 16 residues. Trimming cost V 4 bases and J 2 bases; bases outside gene matches: 6. The CDR3 sequence: CASSTRLAGLQETQYF. The CDR3, as DNA: TGTGCCAGTAGTACCCGACTAGCGGGGCTACAAGAGACCCAGTACTTC.

The rearrangement uses TRBV4-2 and TRBJ2-7; 8 nucleotides line up with TRBD2. Unmatched junction bases numbered 4, after V lost 0 bases and J lost 3 bases. This CDR3 spans 15 amino acids. Germline V gene lookup returns CDR1 LGHNA and CDR2 YNFKEQ. CDR3 coding DNA: TGTGCCAGCAGCCAAGACCTAGCGGGCAGCTACGAGCAGTACTTC. This sequence encodes CASSQDLAGSYEQYF.

This clone was observed once. The J gene is TRBJ2-2, the V gene TRBV27; 8 bases match TRBD2. Germline loops: CDR1 MNHEY, CDR2 SMNVEV (reference sequence). Trimming removed 3 bases from V and 6 bases from J; junction bases left unmatched: 3. The CDR3 runs 14 residues. This CDR3 is CASSFSGAAGELFF. The CDR3 DNA reads as TGTGCCAGCAGTTTTAGCGGGGCCGCCGGGGAGCTGTTTTTT.

This clone is a singleton in its sample. The chain carries TRBV19 and TRBJ1-6, with D possibly matching TRBD1 (5 bases). Per the germline V gene, CDR1 is LNHDA and CDR2 is SQIVND (reference sequence). V was clipped by 7 bases and J by 7 bases, with 8 bases between them. The CDR3 spans 12 residues. The DNA of the CDR3 is TGTGCCAGTAACGACAGAAATTCACCCCTCCACTTT. It encodes CASNDRNSPLHF. The full variable domain, with the rest looked up from reference TRBV19 and TRBJ1-6, is DGGITQSPKYLFRKEGQNVTLSCEQNLNHDAMYWYRQDPGQGLRLIYYSQIVNDFQKGDIAEGYSVSREKKESFPLTVTSAQKNPTAFYLCASNDRNSPLHFGNGTRLTVT.

The CDR3 spells CASRPWGGKYEQYF. The CDR3 region has the DNA TGTGCCAGCCGCCCTTGGGGGGGGAAATACGAGCAGTACTTC. The chain combines TRBV25-1 with TRBJ2-7; 7 bases are shared with TRBD2. The CDR3 has 14 residues. With V trimmed by 8 bases and J by 4 bases, 11 bases remained unmatched. Germline CDR1 and CDR2: MGHDK and SYGVNS.

The CDR3 nucleotides are TGTGCCAGCAGCTTAGGGAGGATCGGGACCGGGGAGCTGTTTTTT. It specifies CASSLGRIGTGELFF. This sequence joins TRBV7-2 and TRBJ2-2, with a weak D call TRBD2 (5 bases). Germline V lookup: CDR1 SGHTA, CDR2 FQGNSA. Trimming left V 1 base short and J 5 bases short, with 11 bases between. The CDR3 totals 15 residues.

This clone was observed a few times. The J gene is TRBJ2-2, the V gene TRBV6-6; possibly TRBD1 for D (5 bases). The germline gives CDR1 MNHNY, CDR2 SVGAGI (reference sequence). This CDR3 contains 14 residues. V lost 6 bases, J lost 0 bases, and 8 bases lay in between. The CDR3 sequence is CASRSDTNTGELFF. As DNA, the CDR3 is TGTGCCAGCAGATCGGACACGAACACCGGGGAGCTGTTTTTT.

By sample share, this clone is medium-sized. The CDR3 DNA is TGTGCCAGCCGCTCGACAGGGAACTCCTACGAGCAGTACTTC. Translated, it gives CASRSTGNSYEQYF. The chain combines TRBV28 with TRBJ2-7, with 7 bases matching TRBD1. Germline CDR1 MDHEN, CDR2 SYDVKM. Trimming removed 8 bases from V and 0 bases from J; junction bases left unmatched: 7. The CDR3 runs to 14 residues. The entire variable domain, with the rest obtained from reference TRBV28 and TRBJ2-7, is as follows: DVKVTQSSRYLVKRTGEKVFLECVQDMDHENMFWYRQDPGLGLRLIYFSYDVKMKEKGDIPEGYSVSREKKERFSLILESASTNQTSMYLCASRSTGNSYEQYFGPGTRLTVT.

The chain employs TRBV11-2 and TRBJ2-3; tentative D call: TRBD1 (5 bases). CDR3 length: 15 residues. The V and J ends lost 6 bases and 4 bases respectively, with 17 bases between them. The germline V gene encodes CDR1 SGHAT and CDR2 FQNNGV. Here the CDR3 reads CASRTVWGASDTQYF. DNA of the CDR3: TGTGCCAGCAGGACGGTCTGGGGCGCGTCAGATACGCAGTATTTT.

The CDR3 is CASSYSIGLAGNEQFF. The CDR3 nucleotides read TGTGCCAGCAGTTACTCGATCGGCTTAGCGGGGAATGAGCAGTTCTTC. The genes are TRBV6-5 and TRBJ2-1; 8 bases agree with TRBD2. The CDR3 length is 16 residues. V was clipped by 0 bases and J by 7 bases; unmatched bases: 8. CDR1 and CDR2 (germline): MNHEY, SVGAGI.

This chain links TRBV5-6 with TRBJ2-7; D uncertain. V gave up 0 bases and J gave up 4 bases, with 5 bases separating them. The CDR3 runs 12 residues. Germline V gene sequence: CDR1 SGHDT, CDR2 YYEEEE. The CDR3 nucleotides are TGTGCCAGCAGCTTGGGACTTTACGAGCAGTACTTC. This codes for CASSLGLYEQYF.

The V call is TRBV27, the J call TRBJ2-7; 8 nucleotides match TRBD1. Germline V CDR1 and CDR2: MNHEY, SMNVEV (reference sequence). The length of the CDR3 is 12 residues. Trimming at V came to 5 bases and at J to 6 bases, leaving 3 bases not matched to a gene. The CDR3 spells CASSRGQGEQYF. Written as DNA, the CDR3 is TGTGCCAGCAGTCGAGGACAGGGCGAGCAGTACTTC.

The V and J genes are TRBV7-2 and TRBJ1-3; a weak D match, TRBD1 (5 bases). V lost 6 bases and J 0 bases, leaving 15 bases between the germline ends. CDR1 and CDR2 from the germline V gene are SGHTA and FQGNSA. The CDR3 length is 16 residues. The CDR3 region is CASRVKGLSSGNTIYF. In DNA, the CDR3 is TGTGCCAGCAGAGTAAAGGGGTTATCCTCTGGAAACACCATATATTTT.

The gene calls are TRBV7-2 and TRBJ1-5, with 8 bases matching TRBD1. Germline V gives CDR1 SGHTA, CDR2 FQGNSA. CDR3 size: 15 residues. J lost 6 bases, V lost 5 bases, and 9 bases had no gene match. CDR3 amino acids: CASSPAQGEVQPQHF. CDR3 DNA sequence: TGTGCCAGCAGCCCGGCACAGGGGGAGGTTCAGCCCCAGCATTTT.

V and J are TRBV2 and TRBJ1-1, with D unresolved. Germline loops: CDR1 SNHLY, CDR2 FYNNEI. The ends were cut back, 0 bases at V and 5 bases at J, with 10 bases in the middle. CDR3 length: 14 residues. The CDR3 sequence is CASSEARARTEAFF. In nucleotides, the CDR3 is TGTGCCAGCAGTGAAGCGCGGGCGCGAACTGAAGCTTTCTTT.